Sequencing of this TCR beta chain was carried out in a study of siplizumab effects on memory and regulatory T cells. Sequenced by immunoSEQ multiplex PCR; TCRdb stores in-frame clones only, minus some. Of about 100,000 clones listed, approximately 92% are singletons. Regarding the study as a whole: Siplizumab conditions gave an average of around 65% Treg-derived mappable alloreactive CD4+ clones, versus about 30% for controls. Confirmation was lacking for the suppressive function of proliferating Tregs derived from siplizumab cultures. The drug siplizumab significantly decreased the alloreactive sequences that could be traced to unstimulated CD4+ memory cells.

Worth noting for this clone: Its antigen is still unknown.

V was shortened by 4 bases and J by 8 bases, with 11 bases between the two germline ends. This CDR3 spans 12 amino acids. The V gene's germline CDR1 is MNHEY and CDR2 SVGAGI. Sequenced sample: CD4+ T cells sorted from blood. This clonotype originated in a human donor in good health. The chain recombines TRBV6-5 with TRBJ1-2, with D possibly TRBD1 on 6 matching bases. In DNA form, the CDR3 reads TGTGCCAGCAGTTCGGGACACTCCGGCTACACCTTC. As protein: CASSSGHSGYTF.